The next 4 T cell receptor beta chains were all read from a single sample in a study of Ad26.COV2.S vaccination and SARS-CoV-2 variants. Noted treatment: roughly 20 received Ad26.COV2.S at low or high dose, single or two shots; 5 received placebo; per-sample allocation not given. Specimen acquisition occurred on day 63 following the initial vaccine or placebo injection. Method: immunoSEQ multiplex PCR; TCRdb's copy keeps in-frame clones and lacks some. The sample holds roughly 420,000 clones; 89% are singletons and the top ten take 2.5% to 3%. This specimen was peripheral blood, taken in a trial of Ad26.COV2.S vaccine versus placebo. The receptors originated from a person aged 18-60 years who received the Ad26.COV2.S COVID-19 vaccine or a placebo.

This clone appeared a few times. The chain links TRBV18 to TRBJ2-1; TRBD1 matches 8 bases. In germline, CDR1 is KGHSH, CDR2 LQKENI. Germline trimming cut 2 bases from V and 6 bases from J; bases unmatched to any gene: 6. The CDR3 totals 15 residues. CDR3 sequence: CASSPYQGARNEQFF. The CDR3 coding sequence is TGTGCCAGCTCACCATACCAGGGGGCTCGCAATGAGCAGTTCTTC.

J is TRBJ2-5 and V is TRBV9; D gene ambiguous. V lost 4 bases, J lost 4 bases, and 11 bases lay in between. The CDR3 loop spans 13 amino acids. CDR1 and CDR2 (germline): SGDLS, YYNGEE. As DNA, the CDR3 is TGTGCCAGCAGCCCTCGAGTGGCAGAGACCCAGTACTTC. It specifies CASSPRVAETQYF. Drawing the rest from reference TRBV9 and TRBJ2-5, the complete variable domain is DSGVTQTPKHLITATGQRVTLRCSPRSGDLSVYWYQQSLDQGLQFLIQYYNGEERAKGNILERFSAQQFPDLHSELNLSSLELGDSALYFCASSPRVAETQYFGPGTRLLVL.

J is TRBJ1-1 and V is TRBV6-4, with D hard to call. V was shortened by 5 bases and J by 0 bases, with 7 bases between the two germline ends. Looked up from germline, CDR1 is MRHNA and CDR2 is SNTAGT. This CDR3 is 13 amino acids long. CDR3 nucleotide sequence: TGTGCCAGCAGTCGAGAGCTGAACACTGAAGCTTTCTTT. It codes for CASSRELNTEAFF.

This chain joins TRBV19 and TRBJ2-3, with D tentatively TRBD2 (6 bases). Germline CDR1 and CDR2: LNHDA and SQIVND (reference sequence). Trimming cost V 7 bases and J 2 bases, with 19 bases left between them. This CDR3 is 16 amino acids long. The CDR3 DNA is TGTGCCAGTACCCTGGGTAGCGGACATGACACAGATACGCAGTATTTT. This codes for CASTLGSGHDTDTQYF.